Included here is one T cell receptor beta chain sequence, with context. Within the sample, other DNA sequences also encode this same CDR3. Data came from immunoSEQ multiplex PCR; TCRdb stores just in-frame clones and leaves some out. The sample has 250,000 to 300,000 clones, around 85% seen once. The ends were cut back, 0 bases at V and 4 bases at J, with 11 bases in the middle. CDR1 and CDR2 from the germline V gene are SGDLS and YYNGEE. This CDR3 has 14 residues. This entry comes from a study of blood T cell repertoires in COVID-19. Study-level background: From the United States, Italy and Spain came samples of acute and convalescent COVID-19. T cells, B-cell-depleted T cells, or PBMCs supplied cDNA or gDNA.

The sequence was collected from a woman aged 30 to 39 with COVID-19, enrolled during active disease. Sequencing was done on a sample of peripheral blood. The chain couples TRBV9 to TRBJ2-7; the D gene is possibly TRBD1 (7 bases). CDR3 coding DNA: TGTGCCAGCAGCGTAGGGTCAGGGGGGTACGAGCAGTACTTC. Translating it yields CASSVGSGGYEQYF. The complete variable domain, with remaining parts taken from reference TRBV9 and TRBJ2-7, reads DSGVTQTPKHLITATGQRVTLRCSPRSGDLSVYWYQQSLDQGLQFLIQYYNGEERAKGNILERFSAQQFPDLHSELNLSSLELGDSALYFCASSVGSGGYEQYFGPGTRLTVT.